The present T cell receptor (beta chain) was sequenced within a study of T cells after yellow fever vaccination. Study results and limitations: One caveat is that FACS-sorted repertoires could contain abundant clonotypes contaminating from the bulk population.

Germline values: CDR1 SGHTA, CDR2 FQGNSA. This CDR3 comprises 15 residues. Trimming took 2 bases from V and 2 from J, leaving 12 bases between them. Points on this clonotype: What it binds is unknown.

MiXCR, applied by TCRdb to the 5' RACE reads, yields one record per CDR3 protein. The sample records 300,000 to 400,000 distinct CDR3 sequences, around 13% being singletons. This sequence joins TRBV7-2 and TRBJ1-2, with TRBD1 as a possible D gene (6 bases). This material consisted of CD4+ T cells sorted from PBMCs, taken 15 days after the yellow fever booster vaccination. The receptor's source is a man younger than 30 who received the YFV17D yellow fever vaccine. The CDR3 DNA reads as TGTGCCAGCAGCTTAAATGAGGGGGAAAACTATGGCTACACCTTC. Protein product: CASSLNEGENYGYTF.